Listed below are T cell receptor beta chains from one sample, sequenced in a study of blood T cell repertoires in COVID-19. The assay was immunoSEQ multiplex PCR, and TCRdb's table has in-frame clones only and misses some. The sample has around 300,000 clones; less than 90% are singletons. Sequenced input: PBMCs or T cells enriched from blood (not recorded which). The receptors were sampled from a woman between 50 and 59 years old who had recovered from COVID-19. Each CDR3 is given with its conserved first and last residue. Each record gives: J gene, clone size, V gene, D gene, CDR3 length, CDR3 protein, CDR3 DNA. D genes are given only for firm matches. Some rows have no size entry. The others give once, few or many, or a class for an expanded clone.

TRBJ1-4,-,TRBV4-3,-,13,CASSQDPGEKLFF,TGCGCCAGCAGCCAAGATCCAGGTGAAAAACTGTTTTTT
TRBJ2-1,-,TRBV10-3,TRBD2,18,CAISGTSGRAGLGNEQFF,TGTGCCATCAGTGGGACTAGCGGGAGGGCCGGTTTAGGCAATGAGCAGTTCTTC
TRBJ1-5,-,TRBV27,TRBD1,15,CASSPPGTGNQPQHF,TGTGCCAGCAGTCCGCCCGGGACAGGAAATCAGCCCCAGCATTTT
TRBJ1-4,-,TRBV27,-,15,CASSLRQGSREKLFF,TGTGCCAGCAGCCTTAGGCAGGGGTCCAGAGAAAAACTGTTTTTT
TRBJ2-1,-,TRBV7-6,TRBD2,16,CASSSLAGGPLNEQFF,TGTGCCAGCAGCTCATTAGCGGGAGGACCTCTCAATGAGCAGTTCTTC
TRBJ1-1,-,TRBV29-1,-,13,CSAGGQPNTEAFF,TGCAGCGCAGGAGGGCAGCCGAACACTGAAGCTTTCTTT
TRBJ1-1,-,TRBV5-1,-,14,CASSPGGVNTEAFF,TGCGCCAGCAGCCCCGGAGGGGTGAACACTGAAGCTTTCTTT
TRBJ1-2,many,TRBV15,TRBD1,14,CATSGRDSSYGYTF,TGTGCCACCAGCGGTCGGGACAGCTCCTATGGCTACACCTTC
TRBJ1-1,-,TRBV18,-,15,CASSPTGTLNTEAFF,TGTGCCAGCTCACCAACCGGGACACTGAACACTGAAGCTTTCTTT
TRBJ2-2,-,TRBV4-3,TRBD2,16,CASSQVQAGATGELFF,TGCGCCAGCAGCCAAGTTCAAGCGGGAGCGACCGGGGAGCTGTTTTTT
TRBJ1-1,few,TRBV7-2,-,13,CASSSGYFTEAFF,TGTGCCAGCAGCTCAGGGTATTTCACTGAAGCTTTCTTT
TRBJ1-1,-,TRBV28,-,14,CASSSDGENTEAFF,TGTGCCAGCAGTTCCGACGGGGAGAACACTGAAGCTTTCTTT
TRBJ1-1,-,TRBV27,-,15,CASSRSQVMHTEAFF,TGTGCCAGCAGTCGATCACAGGTCATGCACACTGAAGCTTTCTTT
TRBJ2-2,-,TRBV18,TRBD1,15,CASSPGTGNTGELFF,TGTGCCAGCTCACCAGGGACAGGAAACACCGGGGAGCTGTTTTTT
TRBJ1-5,-,TRBV7-9,-,14,CASSLVGSNQPQHF,TGTGCCAGCAGCTTAGTCGGGAGCAATCAGCCCCAGCATTTT
TRBJ1-4,few,TRBV29-1,TRBD1,16,CSVQQGAGATNEKLFF,TGCAGCGTCCAACAGGGGGCCGGGGCAACTAATGAAAAACTGTTTTTT
TRBJ1-2,-,TRBV28,TRBD1,15,CASSPGGQGDYGYTF,TGTGCCAGCAGTCCAGGGGGACAGGGGGACTATGGCTACACCTTC
TRBJ1-5,-,TRBV27,-,17,CASSLFPFGGSNQPQHF,TGTGCCAGCAGTTTGTTTCCTTTCGGGGGGAGCAATCAGCCCCAGCATTTT
TRBJ2-1,-,TRBV20-1,TRBD2,14,CSASRPSGSYEQFF,TGCAGTGCTAGTAGGCCTAGCGGGAGCTATGAGCAGTTCTTC
TRBJ1-4,-,TRBV7-9,TRBD1,17,CASSPGQGPATNEKLFF,TGTGCCAGCAGCCCTGGACAGGGGCCGGCAACTAATGAAAAACTGTTTTTT
TRBJ1-1,-,TRBV2,TRBD1,14,CASGQQGASTEAFF,TGTGCCAGCGGGCAACAGGGGGCGAGCACTGAAGCTTTCTTT
TRBJ2-5,once,TRBV28,TRBD2,16,CASSFRIAGRLETQYF,TGTGCCAGCAGTTTTCGGATAGCGGGACGGTTAGAGACCCAGTACTTC
TRBJ2-7,-,TRBV11-3,-,13,CASSSRDTYEQYF,TGTGCCAGCAGCTCCCGGGACACCTACGAGCAGTACTTC
TRBJ2-1,-,TRBV10-3,-,15,CAISDGPSSYNEQFF,TGTGCCATCAGTGACGGTCCGAGCTCCTACAATGAGCAGTTCTTC
TRBJ2-3,-,TRBV12-5,-,13,CASGTGLSDTQYF,TGTGCTAGTGGCACCGGACTCAGTGATACGCAGTATTTT
TRBJ1-2,-,TRBV15,TRBD1,16,CATSRGQGAHKGGYTF,TGTGCCACCAGCAGAGGACAGGGGGCGCATAAGGGTGGCTACACCTTC
TRBJ1-6,once,TRBV28,TRBD1,14,CASSLQGAVSPLHF,TGTGCCAGCAGTTTACAGGGGGCGGTTTCACCCCTCCACTTT
TRBJ2-7,-,TRBV30,-,13,CAWSDAGWYEQYF,TGTGCCTGGAGTGATGCGGGGTGGTACGAGCAGTACTTC
TRBJ1-2,-,TRBV11-3,-,17,CASSLVRLGGANYGYTF,TGTGCCAGCAGCTTAGTACGTTTAGGGGGAGCTAACTATGGCTACACCTTC
TRBJ2-5,-,TRBV2,-,13,CASILPGQETQYF,TGTGCCAGCATTCTACCAGGGCAAGAGACCCAGTACTTC
TRBJ2-6,-,TRBV6-6,TRBD1,16,CASSSHRGSGANVLTF,TGTGCCAGCAGTTCCCACAGGGGTAGTGGGGCCAACGTCCTGACTTTC
TRBJ1-1,-,TRBV28,-,15,CASLTGPFMNTEAFF,TGTGCCAGCCTCACAGGACCCTTCATGAACACTGAAGCTTTCTTT
TRBJ2-1,-,TRBV29-1,-,12,CSVLQNNNEQFF,TGCAGCGTTCTGCAGAATAACAATGAGCAGTTCTTC
TRBJ2-5,-,TRBV11-2,TRBD2,15,CASSPGTSGQETQYF,TGTGCCAGCAGCCCGGGGACTAGCGGGCAAGAGACCCAGTACTTC
TRBJ2-5,-,TRBV6-2/TRBV6-3,TRBD2,13,CASSGDYKETQYF,TGTGCCAGCAGCGGGGACTATAAAGAGACCCAGTACTTC
TRBJ1-4,-,TRBV28,-,14,CASSRGGSDEKLFF,TGTGCCAGCAGCCGTGGGGGGTCGGATGAAAAACTGTTTTTT